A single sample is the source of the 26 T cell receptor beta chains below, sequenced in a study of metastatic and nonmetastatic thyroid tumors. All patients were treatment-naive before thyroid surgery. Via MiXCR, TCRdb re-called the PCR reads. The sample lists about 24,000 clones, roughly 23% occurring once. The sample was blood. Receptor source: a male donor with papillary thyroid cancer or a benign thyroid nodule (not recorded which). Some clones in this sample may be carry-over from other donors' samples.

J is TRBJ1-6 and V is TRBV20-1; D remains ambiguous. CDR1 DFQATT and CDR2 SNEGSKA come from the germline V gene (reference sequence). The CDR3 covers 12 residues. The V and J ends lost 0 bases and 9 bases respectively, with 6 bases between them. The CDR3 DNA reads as TGCAGTGCTAGAGATGCGGCTTCACCCCTCCACTTT. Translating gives CSARDAASPLHF.

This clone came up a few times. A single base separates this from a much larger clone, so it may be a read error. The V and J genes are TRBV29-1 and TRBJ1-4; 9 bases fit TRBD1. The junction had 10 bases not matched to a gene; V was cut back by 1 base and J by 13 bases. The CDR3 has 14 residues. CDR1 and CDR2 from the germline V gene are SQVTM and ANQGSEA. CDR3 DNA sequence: TGCAGCGTTGAAGTTGACAGGGGACAGGGAATACTGTTTTTT. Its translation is CSVEVDRGQGILFF.

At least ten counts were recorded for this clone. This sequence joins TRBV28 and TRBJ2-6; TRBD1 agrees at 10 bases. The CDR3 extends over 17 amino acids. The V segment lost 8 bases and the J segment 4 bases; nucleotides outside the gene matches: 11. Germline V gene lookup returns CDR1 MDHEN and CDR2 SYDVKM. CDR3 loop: CASQPGQGSEGANVLTF. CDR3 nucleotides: TGTGCCAGCCAGCCGGGACAGGGGTCTGAGGGGGCCAACGTCCTGACTTTC.

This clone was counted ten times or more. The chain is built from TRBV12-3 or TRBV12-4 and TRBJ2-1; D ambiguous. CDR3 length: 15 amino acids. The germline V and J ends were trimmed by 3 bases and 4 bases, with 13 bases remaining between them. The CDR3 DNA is TGTGCCAGCAGTTTGATGTCAGGTCCATACAATGAGCAGTTCTTC. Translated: CASSLMSGPYNEQFF.

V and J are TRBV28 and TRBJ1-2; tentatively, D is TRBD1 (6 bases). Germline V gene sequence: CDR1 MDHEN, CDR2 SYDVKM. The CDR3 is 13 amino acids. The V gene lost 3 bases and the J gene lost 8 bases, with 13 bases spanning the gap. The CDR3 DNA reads TGTGCCAGCAGTTTGGATCAGGGGCACGGCTACACCTTC. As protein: CASSLDQGHGYTF.

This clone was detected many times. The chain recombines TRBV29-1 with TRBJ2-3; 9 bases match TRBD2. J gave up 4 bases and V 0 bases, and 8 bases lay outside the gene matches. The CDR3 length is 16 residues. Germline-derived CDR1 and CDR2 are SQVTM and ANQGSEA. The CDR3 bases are TGCAGCGTTGAAGATGGAGTAGCGGGAGCGCCAGATACGCAGTATTTT. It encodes CSVEDGVAGAPDTQYF.

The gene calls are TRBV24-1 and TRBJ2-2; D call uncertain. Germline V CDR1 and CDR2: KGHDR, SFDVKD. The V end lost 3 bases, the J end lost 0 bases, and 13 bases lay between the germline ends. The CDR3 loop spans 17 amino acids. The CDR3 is CATSDIQWNANTGELFF. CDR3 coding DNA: TGTGCCACCAGTGATATCCAGTGGAACGCGAACACCGGGGAGCTGTTTTTT.

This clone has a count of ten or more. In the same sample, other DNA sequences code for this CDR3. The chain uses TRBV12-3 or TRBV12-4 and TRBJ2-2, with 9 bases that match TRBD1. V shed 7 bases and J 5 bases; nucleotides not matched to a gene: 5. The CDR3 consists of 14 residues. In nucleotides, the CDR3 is TGTGCCAGCATAGCGACAGGGGGGACCGGGGAGCTGTTTTTT. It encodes CASIATGGTGELFF.

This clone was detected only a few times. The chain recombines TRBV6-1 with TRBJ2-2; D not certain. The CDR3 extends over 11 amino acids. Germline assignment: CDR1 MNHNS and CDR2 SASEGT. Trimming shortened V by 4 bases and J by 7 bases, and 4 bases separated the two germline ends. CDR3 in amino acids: CASSAGGELFF. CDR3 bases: TGTGCCAGCAGTGCCGGCGGGGAGCTGTTTTTT.

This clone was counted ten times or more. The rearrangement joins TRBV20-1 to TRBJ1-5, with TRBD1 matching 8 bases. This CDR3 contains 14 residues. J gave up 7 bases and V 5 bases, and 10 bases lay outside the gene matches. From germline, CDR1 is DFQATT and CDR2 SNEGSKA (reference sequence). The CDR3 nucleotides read TGCAGTGCTGAAGTTGACAGGGGAAGACAGCCCCAGCATTTT. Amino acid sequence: CSAEVDRGRQPQHF.

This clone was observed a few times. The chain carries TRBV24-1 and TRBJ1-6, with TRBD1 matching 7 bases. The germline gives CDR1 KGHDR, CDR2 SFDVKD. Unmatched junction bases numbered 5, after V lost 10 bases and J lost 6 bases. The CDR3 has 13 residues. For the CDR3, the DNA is TGTGCCACGGGGACAGACATTAATTCACCCCTCCACTTT. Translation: CATGTDINSPLHF.

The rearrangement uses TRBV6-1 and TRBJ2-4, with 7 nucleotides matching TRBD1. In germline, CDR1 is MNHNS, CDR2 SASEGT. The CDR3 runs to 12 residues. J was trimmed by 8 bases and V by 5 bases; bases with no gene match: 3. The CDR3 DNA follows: TGTGCCAGCAGTCTCGACAGGGACATTCAGTACTTC. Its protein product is CASSLDRDIQYF.

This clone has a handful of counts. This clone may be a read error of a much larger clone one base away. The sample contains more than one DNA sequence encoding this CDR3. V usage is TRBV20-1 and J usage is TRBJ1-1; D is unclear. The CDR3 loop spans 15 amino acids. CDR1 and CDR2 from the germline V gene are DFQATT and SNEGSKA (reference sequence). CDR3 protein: CSAPQPLGGNTEAFF. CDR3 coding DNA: TGCAGTGCCCCTCAACCCCTCGGTGGGAACACTGAAGCCTTCTTT.

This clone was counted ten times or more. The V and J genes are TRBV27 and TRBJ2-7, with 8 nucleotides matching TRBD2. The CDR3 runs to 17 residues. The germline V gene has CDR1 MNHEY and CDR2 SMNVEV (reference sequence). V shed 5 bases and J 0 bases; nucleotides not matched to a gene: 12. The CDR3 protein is CASSPIAGSYSSYEQYF. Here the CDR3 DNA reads TGTGCCAGCAGTCCTATAGCGGGGTCATATAGCTCCTACGAGCAGTACTTC.

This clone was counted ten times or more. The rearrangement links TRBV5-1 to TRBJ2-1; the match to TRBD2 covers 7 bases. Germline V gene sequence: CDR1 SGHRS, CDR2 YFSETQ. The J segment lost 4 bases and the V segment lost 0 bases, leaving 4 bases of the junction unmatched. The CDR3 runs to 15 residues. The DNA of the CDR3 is TGCGCCAGCAGCTTGGGGTCTAGCGGTTACAATGAGCAGTTCTTC. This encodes CASSLGSSGYNEQFF.

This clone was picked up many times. This CDR3 reads CASSAVLRRGTDTQYF. The CDR3 bases are TGTGCCAGCAGTGCAGTTCTCAGGCGGGGCACAGATACGCAGTATTTT. This sequence joins TRBV12-3 or TRBV12-4 and TRBJ2-3; D might be TRBD2 (5 bases). V shed 5 bases and J shed 1 base, with 16 bases lying between them. There are 16 residues in the CDR3.

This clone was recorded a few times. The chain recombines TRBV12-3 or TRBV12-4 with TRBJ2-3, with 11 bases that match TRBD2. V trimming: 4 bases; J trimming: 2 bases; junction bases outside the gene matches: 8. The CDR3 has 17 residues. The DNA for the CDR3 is TGTGCCAGCAGTTACCCACTAGCGGGGGAGAACACAGATACGCAGTATTTT. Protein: CASSYPLAGENTDTQYF.

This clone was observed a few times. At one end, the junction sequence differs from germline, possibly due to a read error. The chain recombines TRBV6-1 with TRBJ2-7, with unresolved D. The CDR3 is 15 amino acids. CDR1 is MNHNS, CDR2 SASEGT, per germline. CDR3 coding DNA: TGTGCCATCAGTGAAGGAATGGACCGCTCCTACGAGCAGTACTTC. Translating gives CAISEGMDRSYEQYF.

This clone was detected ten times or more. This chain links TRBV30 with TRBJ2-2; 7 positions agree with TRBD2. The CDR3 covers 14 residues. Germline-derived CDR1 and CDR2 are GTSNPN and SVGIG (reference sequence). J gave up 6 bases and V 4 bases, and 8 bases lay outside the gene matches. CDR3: CAWKRGLHPGELFF. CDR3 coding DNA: TGTGCCTGGAAGAGGGGACTACACCCCGGGGAGCTGTTTTTT.

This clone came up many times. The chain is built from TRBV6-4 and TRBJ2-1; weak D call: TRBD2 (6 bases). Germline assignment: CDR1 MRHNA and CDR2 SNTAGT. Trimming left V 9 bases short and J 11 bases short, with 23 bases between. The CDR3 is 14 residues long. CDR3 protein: CASSSEPLPGKQFF. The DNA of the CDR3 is TGTGCCAGTTCTAGCGAACCTCTACCAGGGAAGCAGTTCTTC.

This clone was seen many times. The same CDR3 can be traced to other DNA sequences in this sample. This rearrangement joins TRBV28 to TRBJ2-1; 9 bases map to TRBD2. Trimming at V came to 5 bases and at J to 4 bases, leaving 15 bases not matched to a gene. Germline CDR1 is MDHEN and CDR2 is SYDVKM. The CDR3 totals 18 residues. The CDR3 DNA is TGTGCCAGCAGTAGGGCAGGGCTGACTAGCGGAGGATACAATGAGCAGTTCTTC. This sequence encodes CASSRAGLTSGGYNEQFF.

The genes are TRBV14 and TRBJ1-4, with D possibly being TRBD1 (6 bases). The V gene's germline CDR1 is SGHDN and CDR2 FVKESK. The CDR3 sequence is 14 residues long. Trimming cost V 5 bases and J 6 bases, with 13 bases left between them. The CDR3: CASSLDRFDEKLFF. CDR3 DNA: TGTGCCAGCAGCTTAGACAGGTTTGATGAAAAACTGTTTTTT. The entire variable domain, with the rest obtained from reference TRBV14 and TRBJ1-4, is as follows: EAGVTQFPSHSVIEKGQTVTLRCDPISGHDNLYWYRRVMGKEIKFLLHFVKESKQDESGMPNNRFLAERTGGTYSTLKVQPAELEDSGVYFCASSLDRFDEKLFFGSGTQLSVL.

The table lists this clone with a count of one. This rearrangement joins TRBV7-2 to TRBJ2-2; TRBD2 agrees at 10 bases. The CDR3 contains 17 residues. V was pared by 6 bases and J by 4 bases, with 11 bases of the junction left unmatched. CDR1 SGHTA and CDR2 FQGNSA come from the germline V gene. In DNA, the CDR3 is TGTGCCAGCAGTTCTAGCGGGAGCACCCTCGGCACCGGGGAGCTGTTTTTT. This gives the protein CASSSSGSTLGTGELFF.

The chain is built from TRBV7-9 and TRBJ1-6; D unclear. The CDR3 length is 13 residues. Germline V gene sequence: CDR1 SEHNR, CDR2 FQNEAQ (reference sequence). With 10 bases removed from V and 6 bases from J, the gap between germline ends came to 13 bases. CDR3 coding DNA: TGTGCCATCCACACGGGCGGTAATTCACCCCTCCACTTT. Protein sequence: CAIHTGGNSPLHF.

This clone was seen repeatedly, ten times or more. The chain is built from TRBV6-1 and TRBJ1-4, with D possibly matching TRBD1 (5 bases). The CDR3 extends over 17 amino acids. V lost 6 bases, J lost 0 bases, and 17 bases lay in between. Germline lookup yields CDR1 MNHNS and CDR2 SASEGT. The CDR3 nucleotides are TGTGCCAGCAGAACCAGTGCGGGACTTGCAACTAATGAAAAACTGTTTTTT. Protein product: CASRTSAGLATNEKLFF.

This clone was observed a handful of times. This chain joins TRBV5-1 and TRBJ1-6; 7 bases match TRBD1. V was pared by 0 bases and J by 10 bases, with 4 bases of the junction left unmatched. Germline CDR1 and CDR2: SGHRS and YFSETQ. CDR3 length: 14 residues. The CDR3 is CASSLGQGGSPLHF. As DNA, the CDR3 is TGCGCCAGCAGCTTGGGGCAGGGGGGCTCACCCCTCCACTTT.